The next 19 T cell receptor beta chains were all read from a single sample in a study of CD8 T cells in Susac syndrome. About 0.5 to 1 ug RNA was reverse transcribed with random hexamers. TCRdb analysed the immunoSEQ multiplex PCR reads with MiXCR anew, one entry per CDR3 protein. The sample records just over 150,000 distinct CDR3 sequences, roughly 95% being singletons. Sequenced sample: CD4+ T cells from PBMCs. These receptors were obtained from a human donor with Susac syndrome.

The V call is TRBV7-6, the J call TRBJ2-4; TRBD1 matches 9 bases. Losses at the gene ends were 5 bases for V and 8 bases for J; bases not matched to a gene: 4. Looked up from germline, CDR1 is SGHVS and CDR2 is FNYEAQ. The CDR3 contains 13 residues. The CDR3 sequence: CASSKGQGDIQYF. CDR3 DNA sequence: TGTGCCAGCAGCAAGGGACAGGGAGACATTCAGTACTTC. Complete variable domain (other parts from reference TRBV7-6 and TRBJ2-4): GAGVSQSPRYKVTKRGQDVALRCDPISGHVSLYWYRQALGQGPEFLTYFNYEAQQDKSGLPNDRFSAERPEGSISTLTIQRTEQRDSAMYRCASSKGQGDIQYFGAGTRLSVL.

This rearrangement joins TRBV29-1 to TRBJ1-1; D remains unclear. Germline CDR1 reads SQVTM; CDR2 reads ANQGSEA. Trimming removed 4 bases at V and 6 bases at J, with 9 bases between. CDR3 length equals 11 residues. The CDR3 here is CSVARGSEAFF. In nucleotides, the CDR3 is TGCAGCGTTGCCCGCGGCTCTGAAGCTTTCTTT.

The J gene is TRBJ2-4, the V gene TRBV20-1; no clear D. Trimming stripped 1 base from V and 2 bases from J, with 6 bases between. The CDR3 contains 13 residues. CDR1 and CDR2 from the germline V gene are DFQATT and SNEGSKA (reference sequence). The CDR3, as DNA: TGCAGTGCTAGAGGCGTAACCAAAAACATTCAGTACTTC. It codes for CSARGVTKNIQYF.

V usage is TRBV5-6 and J usage is TRBJ2-5; the D gene is possibly TRBD2 (5 bases). The length of the CDR3 is 14 residues. Germline-derived CDR1 and CDR2 are SGHDT and YYEEEE. The germline V and J ends were trimmed by 5 bases and 3 bases, with 14 bases remaining between them. This CDR3 is CASSYPGTKETQYF. Here the CDR3 DNA reads TGTGCCAGCAGTTATCCGGGAACTAAAGAGACCCAGTACTTC. The complete variable domain, with remaining parts taken from reference TRBV5-6 and TRBJ2-5, reads DAGVTQSPTHLIKTRGQQVTLRCSPKSGHDTVSWYQQALGQGPQFIFQYYEEEERQRGNFPDRFSGHQFPNYSSELNVNALLLGDSALYLCASSYPGTKETQYFGPGTRLLVL.

The CDR3: CASSQDTSGYEQYF. CDR3 DNA: TGTGCCAGCAGCCAAGATACTAGCGGGTACGAGCAGTACTTC. The chain links TRBV3-1 to TRBJ2-7, with 9 bases identical to TRBD2. This CDR3 has 14 residues. Losses at the gene ends were 0 bases for V and 4 bases for J; bases not matched to a gene: 1. CDR1 and CDR2 (germline): LGHDT, YNNKEL (reference sequence).

CDR3 nucleotide sequence: TGTGCCAGCTCAATACATAGCAATCAGCCCCAGCATTTT. This sequence encodes CASSIHSNQPQHF. The rearrangement links TRBV18 to TRBJ1-5, with D unclear. CDR3 length equals 13 residues. Germline CDR1 and CDR2: KGHSH and LQKENI. V was shortened by 5 bases and J by 0 bases, with 5 bases between the two germline ends. The full variable domain, its missing parts supplied by reference TRBV18 and TRBJ1-5, is NAGVMQNPRHLVRRRGQEARLRCSPMKGHSHVYWYRQLPEEGLKFMVYLQKENIIDESGMPKERFSAEFPKEGPSILRIQQVVRGDSAAYFCASSIHSNQPQHFGDGTRLSIL.

This rearrangement joins TRBV12-3 or TRBV12-4 to TRBJ2-7; D gene uncertain. CDR3 size: 12 residues. V gave up 3 bases and J gave up 5 bases, with 8 bases separating them. The CDR3 sequence is CASSLVRDEQYF. DNA of the CDR3: TGTGCCAGCAGTTTGGTAAGGGACGAGCAGTACTTC.

The rearrangement links TRBV12-5 to TRBJ1-1; 7 bases are a match to TRBD1. The V segment lost 7 bases and the J segment 6 bases; nucleotides outside the gene matches: 8. Germline V gene data show CDR1 as LGHNT and CDR2 as FRNRAP. The CDR3 totals 13 residues. CDR3 sequence reads: CASAPTGKAEAFF. CDR3 DNA sequence: TGTGCTAGTGCCCCGACAGGGAAGGCTGAAGCTTTCTTT.

A single count supports this clonotype. The CDR3 DNA follows: TGCAGTGCTAGAGATCTAGAAGGGGCCACCGGGGAGCTGTTTTTT. This translates into CSARDLEGATGELFF. The rearrangement joins TRBV20-1 to TRBJ2-2; D possibly corresponds to TRBD1 (5 bases). The CDR3 length is 15 residues. CDR1 DFQATT and CDR2 SNEGSKA come from the germline V gene (reference sequence). The V end lost 0 bases, the J end lost 4 bases, and 12 bases lay between the germline ends.

The chain joins TRBV15 to TRBJ1-1; TRBD1 is a possible D gene (5 bases). CDR1 and CDR2 (germline): LNHNV, YYDKDF (reference sequence). Trimming shortened V by 3 bases and J by 0 bases, and 11 bases separated the two germline ends. This CDR3 is 15 amino acids long. The CDR3, as DNA: TGTGCCACCAGCAGCCTGACAGATATGAACACTGAAGCTTTCTTT. Translating gives CATSSLTDMNTEAFF.

The chain uses TRBV20-1 and TRBJ1-5; D gene uncertain. From germline, CDR1 is DFQATT and CDR2 SNEGSKA (reference sequence). This CDR3 contains 12 residues. Trimming stripped 0 bases from V and 7 bases from J, with 7 bases between. The CDR3 region has the DNA TGCAGTGCTAGAGATGGTGGACAGCCCCAGCATTTT. Translating it yields CSARDGGQPQHF.

The genes are TRBV5-6 and TRBJ2-7; TRBD1 aligns across 8 bases. This CDR3 contains 13 residues. Unmatched junction bases numbered 7, after V lost 6 bases and J lost 5 bases. Germline CDR1 is SGHDT and CDR2 is YYEEEE. The CDR3 nucleotides read TGTGCCAGCACCATGGACAGGGAAAACGAGCAGTACTTC. Its translation: CASTMDRENEQYF.

V gene TRBV20-1 combines with J gene TRBJ2-1; D uncertain. The CDR3 spans 13 residues. Germline V CDR1 and CDR2: DFQATT, SNEGSKA (reference sequence). V was cut by 6 bases and J by 7 bases, with 16 bases left in between. The CDR3 DNA sequence: TGCAGTGCCCCAACGCGTGTGAGGAATGAGCAGTTCTTC. Its translation is CSAPTRVRNEQFF.

The V gene is TRBV4-3, the J gene TRBJ1-6, with D tentatively TRBD1 (5 bases). Germline V gives CDR1 LGHNA, CDR2 YSLEER. V shed 5 bases and J shed 7 bases, with 12 bases lying between them. The CDR3 is made up of 14 amino acids. The CDR3 is CASSVGVRNSPLHF. The DNA for the CDR3 is TGCGCCAGCAGCGTGGGGGTTAGGAATTCACCCCTCCACTTT.

The chain has TRBV4-2 and TRBJ2-1, with TRBD2 identical over 10 bases. Germline-derived CDR1 and CDR2 are LGHNA and YNFKEQ. Germline trimming cut 2 bases from V and 4 bases from J; bases unmatched to any gene: 2. CDR3 length equals 15 residues. The CDR3 sequence: CASSQTSGDYNEQFF. The CDR3 nucleotides are TGTGCCAGCAGCCAAACTAGCGGGGATTACAATGAGCAGTTCTTC.

The chain uses TRBV14 and TRBJ1-5, with D maybe TRBD1 (5 bases). CDR1 SGHDN and CDR2 FVKESK come from the germline V gene. The CDR3 has 13 amino acids. V shed 7 bases and J shed 7 bases, with 14 bases lying between them. CDR3 nucleotide sequence: TGTGCCAGCACCCACTTAAACAGGCAGCCCCAGCATTTT. This gives the protein CASTHLNRQPQHF.

The V call is TRBV15, the J call TRBJ2-5; unclear D gene. The CDR3 spans 15 residues. Germline V gene data show CDR1 as LNHNV and CDR2 as YYDKDF (reference sequence). Trimming stripped 0 bases from V and 1 base from J, with 9 bases between. The CDR3 DNA follows: TGTGCCACCAGCAGAGATCCTGGCGGCCAAGAGACCCAGTACTTC. Amino acid sequence: CATSRDPGGQETQYF. The variable domain in full, completed from reference TRBV15 and TRBJ2-5, reads DAMVIQNPRYQVTQFGKPVTLSCSQTLNHNVMYWYQQKSSQAPKLLFHYYDKDFNNEADTPDNFQSRRPNTSFCFLDIRSPGLGDTAMYLCATSRDPGGQETQYFGPGTRLLVL.

This clonotype was counted a single time. V and J are TRBV12-3 or TRBV12-4 and TRBJ2-7; D perhaps matches TRBD2 (6 bases). The V end lost 1 base, the J end lost 3 bases, and 10 bases lay between the germline ends. This CDR3 is built from 14 residues. The CDR3 is CASSLEPGGYEQYF. For the CDR3, the DNA is TGTGCCAGCAGTTTAGAACCCGGGGGCTACGAGCAGTACTTC.

In its sample, this clonotype was seen once. The V and J genes are TRBV9 and TRBJ1-1; D not resolved. The CDR3 extends over 13 amino acids. Germline lookup yields CDR1 SGDLS and CDR2 YYNGEE. V was pared by 0 bases and J by 3 bases, with 6 bases between. CDR3 region: CASSVGWDTEAFF. The CDR3, as DNA: TGTGCCAGCAGCGTAGGGTGGGACACTGAAGCTTTCTTT. Full variable domain (missing parts from reference TRBV9 and TRBJ1-1): DSGVTQTPKHLITATGQRVTLRCSPRSGDLSVYWYQQSLDQGLQFLIQYYNGEERAKGNILERFSAQQFPDLHSELNLSSLELGDSALYFCASSVGWDTEAFFGQGTRLTVV.